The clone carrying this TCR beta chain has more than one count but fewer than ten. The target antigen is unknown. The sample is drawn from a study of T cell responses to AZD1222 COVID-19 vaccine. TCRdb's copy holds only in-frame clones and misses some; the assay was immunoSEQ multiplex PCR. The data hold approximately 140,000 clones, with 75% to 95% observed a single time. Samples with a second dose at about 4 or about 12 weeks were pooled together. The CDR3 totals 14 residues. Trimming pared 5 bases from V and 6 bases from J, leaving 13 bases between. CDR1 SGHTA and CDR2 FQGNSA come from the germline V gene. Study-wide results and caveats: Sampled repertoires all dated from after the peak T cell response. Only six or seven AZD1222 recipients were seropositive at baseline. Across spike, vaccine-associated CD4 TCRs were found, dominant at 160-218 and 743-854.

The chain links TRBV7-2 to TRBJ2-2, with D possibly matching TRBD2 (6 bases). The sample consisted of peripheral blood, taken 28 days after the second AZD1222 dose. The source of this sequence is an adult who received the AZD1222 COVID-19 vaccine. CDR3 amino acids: CASSPAGGAGELFF. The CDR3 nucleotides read TGTGCCAGCAGCCCTGCCGGAGGGGCCGGGGAGCTGTTTTTT. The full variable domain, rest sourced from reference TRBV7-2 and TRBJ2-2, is GAGVSQSPSNKVTEKGKDVELRCDPISGHTALYWYRQSLGQGLEFLIYFQGNSAPDKSGLPSDRFSAERTGGSVSTLTIQRTQQEDSAVYLCASSPAGGAGELFFGEGSRLTVL.